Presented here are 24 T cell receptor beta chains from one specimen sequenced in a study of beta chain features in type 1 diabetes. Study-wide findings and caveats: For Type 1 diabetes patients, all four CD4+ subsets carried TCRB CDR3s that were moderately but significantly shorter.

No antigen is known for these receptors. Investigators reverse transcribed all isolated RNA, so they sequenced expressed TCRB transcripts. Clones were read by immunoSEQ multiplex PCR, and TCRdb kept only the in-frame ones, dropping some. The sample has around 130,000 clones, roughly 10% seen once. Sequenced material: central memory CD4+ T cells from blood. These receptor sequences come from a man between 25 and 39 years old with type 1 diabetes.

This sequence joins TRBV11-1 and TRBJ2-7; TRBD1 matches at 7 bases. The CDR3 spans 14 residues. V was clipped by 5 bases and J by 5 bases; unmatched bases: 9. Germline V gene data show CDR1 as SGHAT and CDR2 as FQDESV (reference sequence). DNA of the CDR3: TGTGCCAGCAGCCGTGACAGGGTCCTGGACGAGCAGTACTTC. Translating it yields CASSRDRVLDEQYF.

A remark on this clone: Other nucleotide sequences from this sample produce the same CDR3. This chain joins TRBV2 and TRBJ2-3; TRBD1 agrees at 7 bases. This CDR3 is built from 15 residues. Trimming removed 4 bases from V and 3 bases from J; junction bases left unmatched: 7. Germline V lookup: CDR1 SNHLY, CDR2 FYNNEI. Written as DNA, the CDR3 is TGTGCCAGCAGTGCACGCTCAGGGGGAACAGATACGCAGTATTTT. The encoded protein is CASSARSGGTDTQYF.

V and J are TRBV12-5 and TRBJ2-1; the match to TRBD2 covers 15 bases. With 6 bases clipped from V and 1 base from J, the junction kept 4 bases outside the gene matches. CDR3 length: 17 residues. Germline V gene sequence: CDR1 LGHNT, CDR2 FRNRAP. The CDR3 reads CASGPGLAGGSYNEQFF. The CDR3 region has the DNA TGTGCTAGTGGACCTGGACTAGCGGGGGGGTCCTACAATGAGCAGTTCTTC.

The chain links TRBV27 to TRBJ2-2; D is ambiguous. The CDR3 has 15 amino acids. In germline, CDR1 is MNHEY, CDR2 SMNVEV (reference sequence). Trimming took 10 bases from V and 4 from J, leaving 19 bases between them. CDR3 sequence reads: CATQTKLVTTGELFF. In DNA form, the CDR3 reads TGTGCCACCCAGACAAAACTCGTAACCACCGGGGAGCTGTTTTTT.

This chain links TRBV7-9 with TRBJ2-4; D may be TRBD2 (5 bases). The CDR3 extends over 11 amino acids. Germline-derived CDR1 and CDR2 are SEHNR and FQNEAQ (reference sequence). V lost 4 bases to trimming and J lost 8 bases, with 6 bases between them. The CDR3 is CASSSEDIQYF. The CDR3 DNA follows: TGTGCCAGCAGCTCGGAGGACATTCAGTACTTC.

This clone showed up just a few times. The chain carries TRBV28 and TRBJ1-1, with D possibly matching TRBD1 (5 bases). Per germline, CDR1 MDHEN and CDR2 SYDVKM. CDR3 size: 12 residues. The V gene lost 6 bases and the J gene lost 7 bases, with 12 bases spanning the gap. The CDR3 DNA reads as TGTGCCAGCAGGATACAGGAGAGTGAAGCTTTCTTT. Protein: CASRIQESEAFF.

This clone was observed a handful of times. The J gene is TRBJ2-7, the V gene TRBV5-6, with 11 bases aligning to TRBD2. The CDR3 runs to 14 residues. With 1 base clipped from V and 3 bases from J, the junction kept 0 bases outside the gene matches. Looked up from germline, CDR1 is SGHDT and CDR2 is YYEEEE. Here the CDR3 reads CASSLLAGGYEQYF. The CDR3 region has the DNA TGTGCCAGCAGCTTGCTAGCGGGGGGCTACGAGCAGTACTTC.

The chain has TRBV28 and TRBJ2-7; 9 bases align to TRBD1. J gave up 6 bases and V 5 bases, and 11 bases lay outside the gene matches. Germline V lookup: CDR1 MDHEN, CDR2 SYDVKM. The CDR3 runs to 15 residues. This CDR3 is CASSTTGTGTGEQYF. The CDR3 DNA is TGTGCCAGCAGTACTACCGGGACAGGGACGGGCGAGCAGTACTTC.

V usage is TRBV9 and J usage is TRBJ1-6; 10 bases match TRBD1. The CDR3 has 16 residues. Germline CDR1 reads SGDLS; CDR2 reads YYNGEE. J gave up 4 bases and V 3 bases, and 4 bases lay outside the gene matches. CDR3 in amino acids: CASSDRDRGYNSPLHF. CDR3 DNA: TGTGCCAGCAGCGACCGGGACAGGGGTTATAATTCACCCCTCCACTTT.

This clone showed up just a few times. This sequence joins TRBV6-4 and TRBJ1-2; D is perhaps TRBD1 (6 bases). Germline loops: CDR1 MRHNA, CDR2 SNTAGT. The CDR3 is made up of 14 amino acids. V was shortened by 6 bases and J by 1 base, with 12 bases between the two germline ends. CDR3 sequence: CASSPGVVNYGYTF. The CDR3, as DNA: TGTGCCAGCAGCCCAGGGGTGGTTAACTATGGCTACACCTTC.

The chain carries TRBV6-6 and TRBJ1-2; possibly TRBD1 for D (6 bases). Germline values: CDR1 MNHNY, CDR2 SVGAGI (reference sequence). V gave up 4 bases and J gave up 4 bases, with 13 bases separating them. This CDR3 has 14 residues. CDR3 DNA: TGTGCCAGCAGTTTCCAAGGGGGGGTCTATGGCTACACCTTC. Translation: CASSFQGGVYGYTF.

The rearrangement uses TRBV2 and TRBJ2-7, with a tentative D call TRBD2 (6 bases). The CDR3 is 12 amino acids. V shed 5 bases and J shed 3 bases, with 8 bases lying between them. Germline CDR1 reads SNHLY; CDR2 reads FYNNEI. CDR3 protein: CASSLGGYEQYF. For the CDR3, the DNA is TGTGCCAGCAGTCTCGGGGGCTACGAGCAGTACTTC.

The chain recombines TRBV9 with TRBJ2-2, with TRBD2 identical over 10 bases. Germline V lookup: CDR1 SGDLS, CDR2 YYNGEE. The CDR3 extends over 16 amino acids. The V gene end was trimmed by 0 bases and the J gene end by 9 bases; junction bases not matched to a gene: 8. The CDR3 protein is CASSVASSGSFRELFF. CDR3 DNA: TGTGCCAGCAGCGTAGCGTCTAGCGGGAGTTTCCGGGAGCTGTTTTTT.

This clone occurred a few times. CDR3 nucleotides: TGTGCCAGCAGCTACAGGGGGACTAACTATGGCTACACCTTC. Amino acid sequence: CASSYRGTNYGYTF. The chain recombines TRBV7-2 with TRBJ1-2, with 8 bases fitting TRBD1. Trimming cost V 4 bases and J 0 bases; bases outside gene matches: 1. The germline V gene has CDR1 SGHTA and CDR2 FQGNSA. This CDR3 comprises 14 residues.

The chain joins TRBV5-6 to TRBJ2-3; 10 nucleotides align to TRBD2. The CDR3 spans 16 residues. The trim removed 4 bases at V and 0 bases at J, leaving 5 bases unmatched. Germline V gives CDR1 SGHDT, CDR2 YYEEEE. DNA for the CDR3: TGTGCCAGCAGCAAACAGACTAGCGGGAGCACAGATACGCAGTATTTT. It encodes CASSKQTSGSTDTQYF.

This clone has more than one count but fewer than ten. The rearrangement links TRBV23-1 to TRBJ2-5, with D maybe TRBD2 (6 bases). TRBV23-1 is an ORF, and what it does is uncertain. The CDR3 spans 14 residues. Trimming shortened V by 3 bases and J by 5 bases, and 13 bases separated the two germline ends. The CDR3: CASSHGGEGETQYF. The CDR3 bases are TGCGCCAGCAGTCACGGCGGGGAAGGGGAGACCCAGTACTTC.

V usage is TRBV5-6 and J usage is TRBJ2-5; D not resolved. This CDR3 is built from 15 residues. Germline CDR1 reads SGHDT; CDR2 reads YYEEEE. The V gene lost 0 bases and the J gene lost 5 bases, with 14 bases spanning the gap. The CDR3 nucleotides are TGTGCCAGCAGCTTGGTCTCCAACAGTGGGGAGACCCAGTACTTC. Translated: CASSLVSNSGETQYF.

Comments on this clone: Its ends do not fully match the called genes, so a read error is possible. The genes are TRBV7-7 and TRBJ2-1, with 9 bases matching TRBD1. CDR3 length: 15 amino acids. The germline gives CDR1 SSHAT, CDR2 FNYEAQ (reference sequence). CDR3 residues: CASSLEGTGTNEQFF. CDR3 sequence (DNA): TGTGCTAGCAGCTTAGAAGGGACAGGGACGAATGAGCAGTTCTTC.

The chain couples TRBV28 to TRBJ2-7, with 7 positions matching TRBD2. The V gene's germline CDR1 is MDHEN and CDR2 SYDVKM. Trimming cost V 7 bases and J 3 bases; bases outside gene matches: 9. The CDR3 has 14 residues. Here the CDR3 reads CASTLSGTLYEQYF. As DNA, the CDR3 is TGTGCCAGCACCTTGAGCGGGACCCTCTACGAGCAGTACTTC.

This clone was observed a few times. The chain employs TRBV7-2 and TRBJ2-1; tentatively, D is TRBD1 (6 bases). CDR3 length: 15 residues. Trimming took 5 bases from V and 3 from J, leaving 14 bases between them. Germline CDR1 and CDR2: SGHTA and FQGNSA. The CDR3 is CASSMGQLYYNEQFF. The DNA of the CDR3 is TGTGCCAGCAGCATGGGACAACTATACTACAATGAGCAGTTCTTC. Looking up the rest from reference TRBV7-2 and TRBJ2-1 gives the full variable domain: GAGVSQSPSNKVTEKGKDVELRCDPISGHTALYWYRQSLGQGLEFLIYFQGNSAPDKSGLPSDRFSAERTGGSVSTLTIQRTQQEDSAVYLCASSMGQLYYNEQFFGPGTRLTVL.

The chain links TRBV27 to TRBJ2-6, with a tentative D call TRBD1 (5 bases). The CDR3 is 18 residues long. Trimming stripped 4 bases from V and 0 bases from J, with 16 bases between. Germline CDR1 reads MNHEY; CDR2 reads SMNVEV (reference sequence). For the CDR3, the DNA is TGTGCCAGCAGTTACTGGGGCGGCCGGAGCTCTGGGGCCAACGTCCTGACTTTC. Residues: CASSYWGGRSSGANVLTF.

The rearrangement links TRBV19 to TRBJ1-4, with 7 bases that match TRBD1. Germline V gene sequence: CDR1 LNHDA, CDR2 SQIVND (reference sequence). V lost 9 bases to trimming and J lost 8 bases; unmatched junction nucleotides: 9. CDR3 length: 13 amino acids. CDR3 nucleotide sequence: TGTGCCAGCCACAGGGGCCAAGCAGAAAAACTGTTTTTT. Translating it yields CASHRGQAEKLFF.

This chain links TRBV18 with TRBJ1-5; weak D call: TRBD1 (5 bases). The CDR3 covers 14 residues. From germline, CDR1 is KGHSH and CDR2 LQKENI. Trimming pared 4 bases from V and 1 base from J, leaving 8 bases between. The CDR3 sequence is CASSQGISNQPQHF. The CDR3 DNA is TGTGCCAGCTCACAGGGGATCAGCAATCAGCCCCAGCATTTT.

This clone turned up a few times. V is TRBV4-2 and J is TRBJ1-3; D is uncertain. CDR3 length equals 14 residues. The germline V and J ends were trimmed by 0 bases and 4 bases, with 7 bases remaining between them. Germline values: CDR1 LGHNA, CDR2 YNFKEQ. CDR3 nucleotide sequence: TGTGCCAGCAGCCAAGACCTAGCCGGAAACACCATATATTTT. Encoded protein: CASSQDLAGNTIYF.